The source of this T cell receptor beta chain is a study of control samples from healthy donors and cancer patients. Produced via immunoSEQ multiplex PCR; TCRdb's table is partial and in-frame only. There are some 120,000 clones in the sample; 90% to 95% occur only once, and approximately 8% lies in the top ten. The germline V and J ends were trimmed by 6 bases and 2 bases, with 9 bases remaining between them. This CDR3 comprises 13 residues. Germline CDR1 KGHDR, CDR2 SFDVKD. V usage is TRBV24-1 and J usage is TRBJ1-1, with D possibly TRBD1 on 5 matching bases. The material sequenced was blood. The sequence was obtained from a woman between 18 and 29 years old in good health. This chain's CDR3 is CATSKRGNTEAFF. The CDR3 bases are TGTGCCACCAGTAAGAGGGGTAACACTGAAGCTTTCTTT.